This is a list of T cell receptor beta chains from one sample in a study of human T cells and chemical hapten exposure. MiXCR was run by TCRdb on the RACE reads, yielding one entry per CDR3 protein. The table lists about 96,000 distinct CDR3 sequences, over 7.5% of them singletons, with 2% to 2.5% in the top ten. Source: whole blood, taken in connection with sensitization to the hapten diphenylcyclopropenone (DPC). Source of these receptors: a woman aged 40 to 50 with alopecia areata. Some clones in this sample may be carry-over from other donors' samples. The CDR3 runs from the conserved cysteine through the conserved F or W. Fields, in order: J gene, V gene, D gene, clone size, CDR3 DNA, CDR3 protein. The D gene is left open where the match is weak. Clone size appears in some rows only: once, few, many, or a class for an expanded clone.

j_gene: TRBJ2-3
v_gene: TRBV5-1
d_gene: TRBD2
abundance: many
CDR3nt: TGCGCCAGCAGCCGCGCGGGAGTTGCTACAGATACGCAGTATTTT
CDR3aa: CASSRAGVATDTQYF

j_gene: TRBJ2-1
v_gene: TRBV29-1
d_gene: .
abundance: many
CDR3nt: TGCAGCGGCTCGCAGTGGGATGAGCAGTTCTTC
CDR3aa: CSGSQWDEQFF

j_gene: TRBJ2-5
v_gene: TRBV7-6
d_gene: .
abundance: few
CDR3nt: TGTGCCAGCAGCTGGGACGCCGAGGGGGAGACCCAGTACTTC
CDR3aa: CASSWDAEGETQYF

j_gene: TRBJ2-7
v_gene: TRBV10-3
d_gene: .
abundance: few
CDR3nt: TGTGCCATCGGGTACAGATCCTACGAGCAGTACTTC
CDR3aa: CAIGYRSYEQYF

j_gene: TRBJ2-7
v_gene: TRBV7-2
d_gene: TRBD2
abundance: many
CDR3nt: TGTGCCAGCAGCCCAATGACTAGCGGGAAAGGCGAGCAGTACTTC
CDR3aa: CASSPMTSGKGEQYF

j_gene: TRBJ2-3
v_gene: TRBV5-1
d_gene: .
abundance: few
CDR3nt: TGCGCCAGCAGCGGGGGCACAGATACGCAGTATTTT
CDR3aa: CASSGGTDTQYF

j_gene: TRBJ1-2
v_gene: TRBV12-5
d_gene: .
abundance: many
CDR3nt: TGTGCTAGTGGTTTGGAGGCGGGTACCATCTACACCTTC
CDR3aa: CASGLEAGTIYTF

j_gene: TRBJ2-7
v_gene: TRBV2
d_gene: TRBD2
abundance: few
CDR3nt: TGTGCCAGCACCGGGACTAGCATCTACGAGCAGTACTTC
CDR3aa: CASTGTSIYEQYF

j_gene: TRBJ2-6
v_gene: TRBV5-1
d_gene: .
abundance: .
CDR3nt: TGCGCCAGCAGCGCCCAGGGGACCAACGTCCTGACTTTC
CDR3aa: CASSAQGTNVLTF

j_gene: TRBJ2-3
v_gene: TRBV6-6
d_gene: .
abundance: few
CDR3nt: TGTGCCAGCAGTTACTCGCATACCTCAGATACGCAGTATTTT
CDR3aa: CASSYSHTSDTQYF

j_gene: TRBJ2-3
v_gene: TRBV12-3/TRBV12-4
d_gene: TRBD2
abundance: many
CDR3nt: TGTGCCAGCAGAGCAAGCGGGAGTAGCACAGATACGCAGTATTTT
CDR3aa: CASRASGSSTDTQYF

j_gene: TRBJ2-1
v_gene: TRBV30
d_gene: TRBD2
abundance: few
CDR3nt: TGTGCCTGGACGGGACTAGCGTACAATGAGCAGTTCTTC
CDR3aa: CAWTGLAYNEQFF

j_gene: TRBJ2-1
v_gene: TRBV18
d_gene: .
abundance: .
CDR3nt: TGTGCCAGCTCCGAAGGGGCAGCTTACAATGAGCAGTTCTTC
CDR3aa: CASSEGAAYNEQFF

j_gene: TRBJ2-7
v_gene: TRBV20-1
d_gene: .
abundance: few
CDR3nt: TGCAGTGCTAGAAACTTCCGCGAGCAGTACTTC
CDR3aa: CSARNFREQYF

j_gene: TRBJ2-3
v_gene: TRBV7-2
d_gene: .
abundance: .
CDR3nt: TGTGCCAGCAGCCGACCGATCACAGATACGCAGTATTTT
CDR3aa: CASSRPITDTQYF

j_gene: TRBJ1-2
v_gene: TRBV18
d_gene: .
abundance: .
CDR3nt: TGTGCCAGCTCACCACCGCCCAGGGTCGATGGCTACACCTTC
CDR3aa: CASSPPPRVDGYTF

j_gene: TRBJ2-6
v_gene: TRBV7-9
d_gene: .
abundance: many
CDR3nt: TGTGCCGGGGACCCCGGGGCCAACGTCCTGACTTTC
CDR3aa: CAGDPGANVLTF

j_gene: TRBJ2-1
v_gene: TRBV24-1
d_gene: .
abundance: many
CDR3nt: TGTGCCACCAGTGTAGACTCCTACAATGAGCAGTTCTTC
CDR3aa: CATSVDSYNEQFF

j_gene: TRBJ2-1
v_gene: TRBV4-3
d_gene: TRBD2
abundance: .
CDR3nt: TGCGCCAGCAGCCAAGTAGCGGGACCCTCGGTTGAGCAGTTCTTC
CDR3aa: CASSQVAGPSVEQFF

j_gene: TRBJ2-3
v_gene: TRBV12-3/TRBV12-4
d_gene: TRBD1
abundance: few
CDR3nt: TGTGCCAGCACTCGATCACAGGGGAGCACAGATACGCAGTATTTT
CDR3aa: CASTRSQGSTDTQYF

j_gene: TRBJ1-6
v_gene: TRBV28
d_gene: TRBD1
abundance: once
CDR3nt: TGTGCCAGCAGTTCTCAACAGGGGAATAATTCACCCCTCCACTTT
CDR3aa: CASSSQQGNNSPLHF

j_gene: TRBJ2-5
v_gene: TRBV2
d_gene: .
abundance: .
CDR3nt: TGTGCCAGCAGTGTTAGACGCGGGGAGACCCAGTACTTC
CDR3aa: CASSVRRGETQYF

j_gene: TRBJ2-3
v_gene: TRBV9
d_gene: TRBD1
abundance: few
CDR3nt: TGTGCCAGCAGCGCGCGGCAGACAGGGGGATCCCCCTTCGGGCGCACAGATACGCAGTATTTT
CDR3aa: CASSARQTGGSPFGRTDTQYF

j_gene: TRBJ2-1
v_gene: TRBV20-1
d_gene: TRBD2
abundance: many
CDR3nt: TGCAGTGCTAGAGAACTAGCGGGAGATGAGCAGTTCTTC
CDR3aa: CSARELAGDEQFF

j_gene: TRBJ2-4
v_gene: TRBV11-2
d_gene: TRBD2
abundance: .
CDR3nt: TGTGCCAGCAGCTCTAGCCTGACGGGGGGTGGCATTCAGTACTTC
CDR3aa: CASSSSLTGGGIQYF

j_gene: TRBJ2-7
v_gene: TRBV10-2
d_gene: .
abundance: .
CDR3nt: TGCGCCAGCAGTGAAACGGACAGAAGTACCTACGAGCAGTACTTC
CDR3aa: CASSETDRSTYEQYF

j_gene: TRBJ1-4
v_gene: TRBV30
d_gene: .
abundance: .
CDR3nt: TGTGCCTGGAGCCAACAGGGAACCACTAATGAAAAACTGTTTTTT
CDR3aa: CAWSQQGTTNEKLFF

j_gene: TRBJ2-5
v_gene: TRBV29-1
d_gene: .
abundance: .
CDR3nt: TGCAGCGTGACGGGTTCTAGAAGAGAGACCCAGTACTTC
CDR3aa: CSVTGSRRETQYF

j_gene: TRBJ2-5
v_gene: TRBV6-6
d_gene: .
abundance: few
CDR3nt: TGTGCCAGCAGAGCTCCATGGGGCGCGGAAGAGACCCAGTACTTC
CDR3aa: CASRAPWGAEETQYF

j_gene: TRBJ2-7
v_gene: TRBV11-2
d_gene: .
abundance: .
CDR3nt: TGTGCCAGCAGCTTCCTGGCCTCCGCCCAGGAGCAGTACTTC
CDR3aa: CASSFLASAQEQYF

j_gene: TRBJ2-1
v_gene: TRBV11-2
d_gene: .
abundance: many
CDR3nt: TGTGCCAGCAGCCTAGGAAATGATGAGCAGTTCTTC
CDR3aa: CASSLGNDEQFF

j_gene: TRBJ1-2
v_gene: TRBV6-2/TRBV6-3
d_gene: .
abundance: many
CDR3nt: TGTGCCAGCATGAGGTTGTATGGCTACACCTTC
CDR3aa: CASMRLYGYTF